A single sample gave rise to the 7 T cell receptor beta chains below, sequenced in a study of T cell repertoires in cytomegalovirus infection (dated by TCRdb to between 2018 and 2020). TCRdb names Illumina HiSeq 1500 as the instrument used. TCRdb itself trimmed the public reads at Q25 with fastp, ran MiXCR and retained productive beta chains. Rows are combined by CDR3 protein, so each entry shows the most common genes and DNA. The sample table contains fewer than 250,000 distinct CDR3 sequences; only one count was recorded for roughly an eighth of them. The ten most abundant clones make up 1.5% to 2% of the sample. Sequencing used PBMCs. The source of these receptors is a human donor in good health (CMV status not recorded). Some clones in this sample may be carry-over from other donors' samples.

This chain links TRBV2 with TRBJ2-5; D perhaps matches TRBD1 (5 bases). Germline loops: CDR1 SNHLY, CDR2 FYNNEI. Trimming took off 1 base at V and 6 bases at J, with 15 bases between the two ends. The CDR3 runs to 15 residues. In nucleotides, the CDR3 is TGTGCCAGCAGTGAAGTTAGGGGCTCCACTCAGACCCAGTACTTC. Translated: CASSEVRGSTQTQYF.

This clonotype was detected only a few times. The CDR3 reads CASSLVFPKAFF. The CDR3 region has the DNA TGTGCCAGCAGCTTAGTGTTCCCAAAAGCTTTCTTT. The chain has TRBV11-2 and TRBJ1-1, with D unclear. This CDR3 contains 12 residues. Trimming stripped 1 base from V and 9 bases from J, with 9 bases between. Per the germline V gene, CDR1 is SGHAT and CDR2 is FQNNGV.

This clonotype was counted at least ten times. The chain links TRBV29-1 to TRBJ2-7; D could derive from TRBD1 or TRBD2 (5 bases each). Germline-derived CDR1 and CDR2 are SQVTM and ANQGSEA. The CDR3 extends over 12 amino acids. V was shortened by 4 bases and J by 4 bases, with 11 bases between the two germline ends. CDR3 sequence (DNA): TGCAGCGTTGCGTGGGACGGATACGAGCAGTACTTC. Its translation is CSVAWDGYEQYF.

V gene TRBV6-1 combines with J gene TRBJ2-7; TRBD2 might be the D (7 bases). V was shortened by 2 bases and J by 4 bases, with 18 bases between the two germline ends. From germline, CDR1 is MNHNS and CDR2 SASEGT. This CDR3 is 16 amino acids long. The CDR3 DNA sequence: TGTGCCAGCAGTGAACAGCCGGCCAGGGGAGGGTACGAGCAGTACTTC. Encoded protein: CASSEQPARGGYEQYF.

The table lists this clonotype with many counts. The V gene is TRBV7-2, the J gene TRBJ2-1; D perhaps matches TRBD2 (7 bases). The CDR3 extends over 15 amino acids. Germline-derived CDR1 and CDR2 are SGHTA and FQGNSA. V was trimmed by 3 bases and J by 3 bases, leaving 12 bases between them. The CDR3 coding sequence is TGTGCCAGCAGCTTCCAAGGGGGGGGCTACAATGAGCAGTTCTTC. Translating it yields CASSFQGGGYNEQFF. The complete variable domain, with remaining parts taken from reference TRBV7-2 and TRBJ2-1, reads GAGVSQSPSNKVTEKGKDVELRCDPISGHTALYWYRQSLGQGLEFLIYFQGNSAPDKSGLPSDRFSAERTGGSVSTLTIQRTQQEDSAVYLCASSFQGGGYNEQFFGPGTRLTVL.

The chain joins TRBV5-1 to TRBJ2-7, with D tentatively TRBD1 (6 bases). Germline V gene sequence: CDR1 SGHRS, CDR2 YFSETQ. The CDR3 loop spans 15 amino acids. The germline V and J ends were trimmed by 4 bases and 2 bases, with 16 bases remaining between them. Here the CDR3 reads CASSPDGQSTYEQYF. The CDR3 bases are TGCGCCAGCAGCCCTGATGGACAGTCTACCTACGAGCAGTACTTC. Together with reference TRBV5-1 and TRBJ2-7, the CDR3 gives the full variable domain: KAGVTQTPRYLIKTRGQQVTLSCSPISGHRSVSWYQQTPGQGLQFLFEYFSETQRNKGNFPGRFSGRQFSNSRSEMNVSTLELGDSALYLCASSPDGQSTYEQYFGPGTRLTVT.

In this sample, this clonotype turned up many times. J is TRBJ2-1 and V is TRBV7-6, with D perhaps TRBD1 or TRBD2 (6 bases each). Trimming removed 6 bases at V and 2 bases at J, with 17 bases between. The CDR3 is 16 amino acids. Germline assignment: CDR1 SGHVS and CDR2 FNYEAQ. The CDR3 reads CASRPARGQAYNEQFF. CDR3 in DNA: TGTGCCAGCAGACCTGCTCGGGGGCAGGCCTACAATGAGCAGTTCTTC.